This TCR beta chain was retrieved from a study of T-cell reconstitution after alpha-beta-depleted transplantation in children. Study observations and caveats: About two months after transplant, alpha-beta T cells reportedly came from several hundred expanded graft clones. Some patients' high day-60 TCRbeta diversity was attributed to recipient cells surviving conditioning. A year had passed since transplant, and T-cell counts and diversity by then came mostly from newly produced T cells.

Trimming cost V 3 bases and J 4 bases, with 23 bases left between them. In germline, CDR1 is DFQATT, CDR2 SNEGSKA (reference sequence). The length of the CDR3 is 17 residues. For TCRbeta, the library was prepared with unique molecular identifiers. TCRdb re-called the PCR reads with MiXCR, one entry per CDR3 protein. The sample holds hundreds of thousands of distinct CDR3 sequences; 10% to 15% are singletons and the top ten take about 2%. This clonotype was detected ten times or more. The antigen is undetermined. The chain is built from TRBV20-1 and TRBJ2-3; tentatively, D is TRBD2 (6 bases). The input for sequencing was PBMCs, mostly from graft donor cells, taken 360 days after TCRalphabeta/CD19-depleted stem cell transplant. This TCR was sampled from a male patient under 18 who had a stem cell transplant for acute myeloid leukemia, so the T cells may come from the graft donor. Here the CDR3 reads CSASVGWTGVPPDTQYF. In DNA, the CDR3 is TGCAGTGCTAGCGTAGGGTGGACGGGAGTTCCCCCAGATACGCAGTATTTT.